This entry lists 5 T cell receptor beta chains sequenced from one sample in a study of blood T cell repertoires in COVID-19. Measured with immunoSEQ multiplex PCR; TCRdb has only the in-frame clones, and not every one. The table has 150,000 to 200,000 clones, about 75% seen once. The sequenced material came from peripheral blood. All receptors come from a woman aged 45-60 years with active or convalescent COVID-19.

The rearrangement joins TRBV14 to TRBJ1-2; D gene ambiguous. Germline CDR1 reads SGHDN; CDR2 reads FVKESK. Trimming took off 4 bases at V and 5 bases at J, with 11 bases between the two ends. The CDR3 extends over 13 amino acids. DNA for the CDR3: TGTGCCAGCAGCCCCGGGAGGGCGTATGGCTACACCTTC. It codes for CASSPGRAYGYTF.

The table lists this clone with a count of one. This sequence joins TRBV9 and TRBJ2-1; 12 nucleotides align to TRBD2. The CDR3 is 17 amino acids. Germline loops: CDR1 SGDLS, CDR2 YYNGEE. V was pared by 4 bases and J by 6 bases, with 11 bases of the junction left unmatched. This chain's CDR3 is CASSPYNPSGRANEQFF. The CDR3 DNA reads TGTGCCAGCAGCCCCTATAACCCTAGCGGGAGGGCCAATGAGCAGTTCTTC.

The genes are TRBV4-2 and TRBJ1-2; a weak D match, TRBD1 (6 bases). The CDR3 is 15 residues long. V gave up 0 bases and J gave up 4 bases, with 12 bases separating them. Germline CDR1 LGHNA, CDR2 YNFKEQ. The chain's CDR3 is CASSQEAGTSYGYTF. The CDR3 DNA reads TGTGCCAGCAGCCAAGAGGCCGGGACAAGCTATGGCTACACCTTC.

The chain links TRBV6-5 to TRBJ2-3, with D tentatively TRBD1 (6 bases). Trimming removed 1 base from V and 5 bases from J, with 13 bases in between. The CDR3 consists of 15 residues. Germline V gene data show CDR1 as MNHEY and CDR2 as SVGAGI. This CDR3 is CASSYFGTLGDTQYF. Written as DNA, the CDR3 is TGTGCCAGCAGTTACTTCGGGACACTTGGAGATACGCAGTATTTT.

The V and J genes are TRBV28 and TRBJ1-2, with D maybe TRBD1 (6 bases). Trimming removed 4 bases at V and 8 bases at J, with 11 bases between. The CDR3 runs 12 residues. Germline loops: CDR1 MDHEN, CDR2 SYDVKM. DNA of the CDR3: TGTGCCAGCAGTTCGACAGGCGGGGGCTACACCTTC. This encodes CASSSTGGGYTF.